The subject of this entry is one T cell receptor beta chain. This sample was taken from a study of control samples from healthy donors and cancer patients. The table came from immunoSEQ multiplex PCR; TCRdb's copy has only in-frame clones and leaves some out. The sample consists of around 190,000 clones, around 90% of them appearing once. V shed 2 bases and J shed 4 bases, with 11 bases lying between them. Per germline, CDR1 LNHNV and CDR2 YYDKDF (reference sequence). The CDR3 consists of 14 residues. Sequencing used blood. The clonotype was recovered from a woman in her forties or fifties in good health. The chain uses TRBV15 and TRBJ1-1, with D tentatively TRBD1 (6 bases). CDR3 residues: CATSRQGQGTEAFF. The DNA of the CDR3 is TGTGCCACCAGCAGACAGGGGCAGGGCACTGAAGCTTTCTTT.